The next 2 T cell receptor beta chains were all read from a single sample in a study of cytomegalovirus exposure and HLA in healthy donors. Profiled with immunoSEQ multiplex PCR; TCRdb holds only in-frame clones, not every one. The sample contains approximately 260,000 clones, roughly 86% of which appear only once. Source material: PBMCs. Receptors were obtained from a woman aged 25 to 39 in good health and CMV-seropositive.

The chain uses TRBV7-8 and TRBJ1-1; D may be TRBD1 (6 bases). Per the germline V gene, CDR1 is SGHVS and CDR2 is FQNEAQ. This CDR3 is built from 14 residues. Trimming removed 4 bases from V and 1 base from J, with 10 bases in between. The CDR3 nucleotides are TGTGCCAGCAGCTACCGGACAGAGAACACTGAAGCTTTCTTT. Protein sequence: CASSYRTENTEAFF.

In DNA form, the CDR3 reads TGTGCCAGCAGCTTAGATCTGGCAGGTGGAGGGAGGGATGGCTACACCTTC. Protein sequence: CASSLDLAGGGRDGYTF. The chain is built from TRBV11-2 and TRBJ1-2; D uncertain. CDR3 length equals 17 residues. The V gene's germline CDR1 is SGHAT and CDR2 FQNNGV. V was pared by 0 bases and J by 6 bases, with 20 bases between.